This entry is about one T cell receptor beta chain. Both 60 Vbeta primers and 13 Jbeta primers went into the PCR. TCRdb's copy holds only in-frame clones and misses some; the assay was immunoSEQ multiplex PCR. This sample carries more than 100,000 clones, about four fifths of them seen once, and the ten largest clones take 8.8%. This record belongs to a study of cytomegalovirus exposure and HLA in healthy donors. Germline trimming cut 1 base from V and 10 bases from J; bases unmatched to any gene: 13. Germline V gives CDR1 SGHTA, CDR2 FQGTGA. This CDR3 has 16 residues. Sequencing was carried out using PBMCs. The chain employs TRBV7-3 and TRBJ1-1; 9 positions agree with TRBD1. The TCR sequence derives from a female donor in good health and CMV-seropositive. The chain's CDR3 is CASSLRGGQGALPAFF. The CDR3 DNA sequence: TGTGCCAGCAGCTTAAGGGGGGGACAGGGAGCCTTGCCAGCTTTCTTT.